Each of the 3 T cell receptor beta chains below was sequenced from the same sample in a study of blood T cell repertoires in COVID-19. TCRdb's table, derived via immunoSEQ multiplex PCR, lists solely in-frame clones and lacks some. The sample consists of about 210,000 clones, roughly 87% of them appearing once. The sample consisted of PBMCs or T cells enriched from blood (not recorded which). These receptor sequences come from a man younger than 35 with acute COVID-19.

This chain connects TRBV4-2 to TRBJ2-3; TRBD2 might be the D (6 bases). V was trimmed by 1 base and J by 6 bases, leaving 17 bases between them. This CDR3 is built from 16 residues. The germline V gene encodes CDR1 LGHNA and CDR2 YNFKEQ. This chain's CDR3 is CASSQVGGRGKDTQYF. The CDR3 DNA sequence: TGTGCCAGCAGCCAAGTTGGCGGCCGCGGGAAGGATACGCAGTATTTT.

The genes are TRBV5-4 and TRBJ2-3; 11 bases agree with TRBD2. V was pared by 4 bases and J by 3 bases, with 7 bases of the junction left unmatched. Germline CDR1 reads SGHNT; CDR2 reads YYREEE (reference sequence). The CDR3 length is 16 residues. CDR3 DNA: TGTGCCAGCAGCCCCGGGACTAGCGGTCCTACAGATACGCAGTATTTT. Translation: CASSPGTSGPTDTQYF.

The rearrangement links TRBV5-5 to TRBJ2-7, with 11 nucleotides matching TRBD2. Germline CDR1 and CDR2: SGHKS and YYEKEE (reference sequence). V trimming: 5 bases; J trimming: 4 bases; junction bases outside the gene matches: 5. The CDR3 loop spans 14 amino acids. The CDR3 loop is CASRDLAGGYEQYF. DNA of the CDR3: TGTGCCAGCAGAGACCTAGCGGGAGGTTACGAGCAGTACTTC. Variable domain in full (rest from reference TRBV5-5 and TRBJ2-7): DAGVTQSPTHLIKTRGQQVTLRCSPISGHKSVSWYQQVLGQGPQFIFQYYEKEERGRGNFPDRFSARQFPNYSSELNVNALLLGDSALYLCASRDLAGGYEQYFGPGTRLTVT.